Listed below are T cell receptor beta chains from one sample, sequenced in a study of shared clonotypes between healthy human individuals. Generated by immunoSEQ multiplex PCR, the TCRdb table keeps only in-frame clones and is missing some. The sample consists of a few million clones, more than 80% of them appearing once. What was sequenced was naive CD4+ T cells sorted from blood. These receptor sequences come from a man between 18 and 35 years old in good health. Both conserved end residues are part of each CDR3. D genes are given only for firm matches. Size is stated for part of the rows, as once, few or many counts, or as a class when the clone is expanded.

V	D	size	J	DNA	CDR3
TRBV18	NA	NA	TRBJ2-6	TGTGCCAGCTCACCAAGGGTTGGGGCCAACGTCCTGACTTTC	CASSPRVGANVLTF
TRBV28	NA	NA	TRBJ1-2	TGTGCCAGCAGTTTAGACAGCTCCTATGGCTACACCTTC	CASSLDSSYGYTF
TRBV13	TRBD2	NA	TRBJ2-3	TGTGCCAGCAGCTTAAGCGGGGGGCAGATGACGCAGTATTTT	CASSLSGGQMTQYF
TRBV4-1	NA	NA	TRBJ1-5	TGCGCCAGCAGCCCGGGGGGCAATCAGCCCCAGCATTTT	CASSPGGNQPQHF
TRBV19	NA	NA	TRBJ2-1	TGTGCCAGTAGTATAGGATTTTCCCCCAATGAGCAGTTCTTC	CASSIGFSPNEQFF
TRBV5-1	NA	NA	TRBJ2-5	TGCGCCAGCAGCTTGGGTCCTAACCAAGAGACCCAGTACTTC	CASSLGPNQETQYF
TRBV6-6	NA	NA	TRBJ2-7	TGTGCCAGCAGTTACTCGAAAGAGCAGTACTTC	CASSYSKEQYF
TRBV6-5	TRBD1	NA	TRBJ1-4	TGTGCCAGCAGCCGGTGGGACAGTGAAAAACTGTTTTTT	CASSRWDSEKLFF
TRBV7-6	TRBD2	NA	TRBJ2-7	TGTGCCAGCAGCCTGGGACTAGCGGGGGGGCAAGTTCCCTACGAGCAGTACTTC	CASSLGLAGGQVPYEQYF
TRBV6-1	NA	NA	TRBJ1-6	TGTGCCAGCACCTGGGACGGCCCTTCACCCCTCCACTTT	CASTWDGPSPLHF
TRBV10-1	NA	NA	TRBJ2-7	TGCGCCATTCTAACAGGGAACTTC	CAILTGNF
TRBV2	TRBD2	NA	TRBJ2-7	TGTGCCAGCAGACTAGCGGGGACCTACGAGCAGTACTTC	CASRLAGTYEQYF
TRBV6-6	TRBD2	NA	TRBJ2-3	TGTGCCAGCAGTTCTAGGACTAGCGGGGGGCTAGATACGCAGTATTTT	CASSSRTSGGLDTQYF
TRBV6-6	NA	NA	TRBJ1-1	TGTGCCAGCATCGACTCATCAGGGGCCGGAGCTTTCTTT	CASIDSSGAGAFF
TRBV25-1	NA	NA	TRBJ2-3	TGTGCCAGCAGTGAAGCGAAGGGATACACAGATACGCAGTATTTT	CASSEAKGYTDTQYF
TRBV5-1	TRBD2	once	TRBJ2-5	TGCGCCAGCAGCTTGGTAGGCAACGGGAGGGCGGGAGAGACCCAGTACTTC	CASSLVGNGRAGETQYF
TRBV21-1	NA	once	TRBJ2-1	TGTGCCAGCAGCAAAGGGTCGGGGTTATCGTCCTACAATGAGCAGTTCTTC	CASSKGSGLSSYNEQFF
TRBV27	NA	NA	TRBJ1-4	TGTGCCAGCAGTTTATATGGGGAAAGAAGTCGTGAAAAACTGTTTTTT	CASSLYGERSREKLFF
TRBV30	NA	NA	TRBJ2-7	TGTGCCTGGGCACAAGGAGGGTACGAGCAGTACTTC	CAWAQGGYEQYF
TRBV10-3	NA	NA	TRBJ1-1	TGTGCCATCAGTGAGTTCTTGAACACTGAAGCTTTCTTT	CAISEFLNTEAFF
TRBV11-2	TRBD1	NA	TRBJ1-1	TGTGCCAGCAGCCCAAGTGGGACAGGGGGCACTGAAGCTTTCTTT	CASSPSGTGGTEAFF
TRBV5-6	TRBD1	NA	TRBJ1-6	TGTGCCAGCAGCTACTACCTCCGGGACAGCATTAATTCACCCCTCCACTTT	CASSYYLRDSINSPLHF
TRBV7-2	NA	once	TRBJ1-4	TGTGCCAGCAGCCCAAGGGGCCTAGCAACTAATGAAAAACTGTTTTTT	CASSPRGLATNEKLFF
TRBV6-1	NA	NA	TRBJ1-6	TGTGCCAGCAGTGAATTAGCGAGCTCCTATAATTCACCCCTCCACTTT	CASSELASSYNSPLHF
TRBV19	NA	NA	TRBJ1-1	TGTGCCAGTAGTAGTCAGGGAGGGAACACTGAAGCTTTCTTT	CASSSQGGNTEAFF
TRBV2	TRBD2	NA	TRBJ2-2	TGTGCCAGCCGTAATAGCGGGGCGACCGGGGAGCTGTTTTTT	CASRNSGATGELFF
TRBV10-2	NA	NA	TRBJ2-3	TGCGCCAGCACTCACCGAGACCTAAGCGGAGGGAGCACAGATACGCAGTATTTT	CASTHRDLSGGSTDTQYF
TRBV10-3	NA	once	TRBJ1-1	TGTGCCATCAGTGACCCCGGAGACACTGAAGCTTTCTTT	CAISDPGDTEAFF
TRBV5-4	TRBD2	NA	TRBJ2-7	TGTGCCAGCAGCTCCAATATAGCGGGGGGGAACGAGCAGTACTTC	CASSSNIAGGNEQYF
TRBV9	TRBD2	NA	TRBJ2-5	TGTGCCAGCAGCGTAGATCGAGCGGGAACGGCCCAGTACTTC	CASSVDRAGTAQYF
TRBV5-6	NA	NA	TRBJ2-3	TGTGCCAGCAGCTTGGACGGTTCCGAGTATTTT	CASSLDGSEYF
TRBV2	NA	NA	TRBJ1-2	TGTGCCAGCAGTGACGAGGGACCCAACTATGGCTACACCTTC	CASSDEGPNYGYTF
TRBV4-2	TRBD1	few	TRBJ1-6	TGTGCCAGCAGCACCGGGACAGGCGTCAGTTCACCCCTCCACTTT	CASSTGTGVSSPLHF
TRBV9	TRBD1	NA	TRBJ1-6	TGTGCCAGCAGTCCGGGACAGGGGGCTTCACCCCTCCACTTT	CASSPGQGASPLHF
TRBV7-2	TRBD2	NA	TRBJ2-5	TGTGCCAGCAGCCCCTCCCGGCTAGCGGGAGGGGAGACCCAGTACTTC	CASSPSRLAGGETQYF
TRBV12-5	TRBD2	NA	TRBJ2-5	TGTGCTAGTGGTTTCGGGACTAGCGGGACCCGGGAGACCCAGTACTTC	CASGFGTSGTRETQYF
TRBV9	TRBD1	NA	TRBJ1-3	TGTGCCAGCAGTACAACAGGGGAGCAAGGAAACACCATATATTTT	CASSTTGEQGNTIYF